The entry below gives a single TCR beta chain sequence along with its context. The antigen remains undetermined. These data come from a study of beta chain features in type 1 diabetes. Study conclusions and caveats: TCRB CDR3 length was moderately but significantly reduced in all four CD4+ subsets of Type 1 diabetes patients.

The authors took one heparinised blood draw, averaging roughly 120 mL, from each donor. Isolated RNA was reverse transcribed in full, so expressed TCRB transcripts were sequenced. Here immunoSEQ multiplex PCR was the method, and the copy in TCRdb shows in-frame clones only, minus some. Altogether roughly 130,000 clones are present, roughly 15% being singletons, with the ten largest covering over 2%. The sample consisted of central memory CD4+ T cells from blood. This TCR was sampled from a man aged 25 to 40 with type 1 diabetes.

CDR3 residues: CASSLDLNYGYTF. In DNA, the CDR3 is TGTGCCAGCAGTCTGGACCTTAATTATGGCTACACCTTC. V usage is TRBV6-5 and J usage is TRBJ1-2, with unresolved D. Germline V gene sequence: CDR1 MNHEY, CDR2 SVGAGI. The CDR3 runs 13 residues. Trimming pared 5 bases from V and 5 bases from J, leaving 12 bases between.